This T cell receptor (beta chain) appears in the sequencing data of a study of T cell responses to AZD1222 COVID-19 vaccine (dated by TCRdb to the early 2020s). About the study as a whole: A total of roughly 240 trial participants underwent TCR sequencing, of whom about 200 received two doses of AZD1222 and about 26 received two doses of the MenACWY control vaccine. Enrollment into the trials was organized by age into subgroups of 18-55, 56-69 and 70-plus years, and those subgroups contained about 160, 30 and 59 TCR-sequenced participants, respectively.

The CDR3 regions of human TCRbeta chains were subjected to immunosequencing. The source study handled its data this way. Repertoire TCRs were checked for matches against a reference library of SARS-CoV-2-specific TCRs that had been generated using the MIRA antigen-specificity platform. Breadth was defined as the fraction of unique TCRs that were SARS-CoV-2-associated. Depth was defined as the fraction of total T cells that were SARS-CoV-2-associated. Each spike-specific TCR was assigned to its reactive spike region and to a CD4 or CD8 class using the MIRA data. Log10-transformed breadth and depth values were compared by one-way ANOVA with Sidak's multiple comparisons tests. TCRdb stores this immuneACCESS table with in-frame sequences only. Part of the clones is absent; in the studies checked, under half of the shortfall reflects unresolved V genes, and no reason is known for the rest. V and J calls and clone size follow that table, whereas D and trimming were derived from the DNA. A total of more than 95,000 clones appear in this sample, approximately 89% of them only once. 4.4% of the sample belongs to the ten largest clones.

Paper-wide results and their limitations: Participants were mostly white British, with more females than males. The authors suggested clonal diversity may have been underestimated. CD4 TCRs associated with the vaccine covered the entire spike protein, and the dominant responses were in regions 160-218 and 743-854. In the small 56-69-year group, the increase in depth fell short of significance, most likely because of low power. Reportedly, almost half of the unique spike-specific TCRs recognized epitopes lying outside the regions that are mutated in the B.1.351 and B.1.1.7 variants. No day 14 peak-response samples were available, so repertoires were characterized only after the peak T cell response. After two AZD1222 doses, both the breadth and the depth of spike-specific TCRs were significantly higher than at day 0 and than in MenACWY recipients. Only a handful of AZD1222 recipients were SARS-CoV-2 seropositive at baseline, limiting conclusions about previously exposed vaccinees.

Trimming accounts for 4 bases at V and 7 bases at J, while the number of junction bases matched to no gene is 6. Inclusive of the bounding cysteine and phenylalanine, the CDR3 is 16 residues long. CDR3 DNA only is kept here, 48 bases in frame from base 1. Looking up the germline V gene (reference sequence) yields CDR1 LNHDA and CDR2 SQIVND. Notes on this clone: Its antigen specificity is not known. Base qualities are not recorded, but no much larger clone differs from it by a single base.

The time point label corresponds to: about 28 days (+/-7) after the second vaccine dose. AZD1222 recipients with second doses at about 4 weeks or about 12 weeks were pooled, because spike-specific TCR depth and breadth did not differ between schedules. Vaccinee samples came from UK trials COV001 and COV002, including a single-blind randomized controlled phase 2/3 trial of AZD1222 (ChAdOx1 nCoV-19) in healthy adults. For TCRbeta chain sequencing, PBMC samples from trial participants were taken at day 0 and at day 28 after the second dose. The V and J genes are TRBV19 and TRBJ2-1, and TRBD2 matches 14 of the central bases. The starting material was peripheral blood, obtained 28 days after the second AZD1222 dose. The clonotype originates from an adult who received the AZD1222 COVID-19 vaccine. This receptor has the CDR3 CASSTTSGGVSNEQFF. The nucleotide sequence is given as TGTGCCAGTAGTACGACTAGCGGGGGGGTGAGTAATGAGCAGTTCTTC.